What follows is one T cell receptor (beta chain) and its context. The method was immunoSEQ multiplex PCR; TCRdb's version includes in-frame clones alone and lacks a portion of them. The profile covers almost 30,000 clones, with 79% appearing a single time and roughly 6.2% taken by the ten largest. The sample belongs to a study of STAT5B mutations in CD4+ large granular lymphocyte leukemia. Germline CDR1 ENHRY, CDR2 SYGVKD. CDR3 size: 14 residues. The V end was cut by 3 bases, the J end by 3 bases, with 11 bases between. This rearrangement joins TRBV10-3 to TRBJ1-2; D is unclear. The sequence was obtained from a human donor in good health. Material: CD4+ T cells from blood buffy coats. The CDR3 bases are TGTGCCATCAGTGACCAGGCCCTGGACTATGGCTACACCTTC. This sequence encodes CAISDQALDYGYTF.